The present T cell receptor beta chain was sequenced within a study of T cell responses to AZD1222 COVID-19 vaccine. Overall study results and limits: Unmutated variant regions are reportedly the target of nearly half of TCRs that are spike-specific. Spike-specific TCR breadth and depth both grew after two AZD1222 doses.

TCRdb's copy holds only in-frame clones and misses some; the assay was immunoSEQ multiplex PCR. Among some 90,000 clones listed, 85% to 90% were seen once. As to this clone: What it recognizes is unknown.

Pooled together were second doses at about 4 or about 12 weeks. The CDR3 is 14 amino acids. V was cut by 1 base and J by 7 bases, with 13 bases left in between. Germline V gene sequence: CDR1 LGHDT, CDR2 YNNKEL (reference sequence). The sequence derives from an adult who received the AZD1222 COVID-19 vaccine. The chain employs TRBV3-1 (or the pseudogene TRBV3-2) and TRBJ1-2; D is uncertain. This material consisted of peripheral blood, taken 28 days after the second AZD1222 dose. CDR3 residues: CASSQGYLQAGYTF. The CDR3 coding sequence is TGTGCCAGCAGCCAAGGGTACTTGCAGGCTGGCTACACCTTC.